A selection of T cell receptor beta chains follows, all from one sample in a study of identical twins. In TCRdb, the 5' RACE reads were re-called with MiXCR into one record per CDR3 protein. The table lists roughly 710,000 distinct CDR3 sequences, 5.5% to 6.5% of them singletons. The sequencing sample was made of naive T cells sorted from blood. The receptors were sampled from a man aged 18 to 35 in good health. CDR3s include the opening cysteine and the closing phenylalanine or tryptophan. A D gene is named only where the DNA matches it firmly. A row's size may be missing; if present it is once, few, many or a size class.

abundance	d_gene	j_gene	v_gene	CDR3aa	CDR3nt
few	.	TRBJ1-1	TRBV19	CASSQAGATEAFF	TGTGCCAGTAGTCAGGCAGGGGCAACTGAAGCTTTCTTT
many	.	TRBJ2-1	TRBV10-3	CAISGRTETTYNEQFF	TGTGCCATCAGTGGGAGGACAGAAACTACATACAATGAGCAGTTCTTC
many	.	TRBJ1-4	TRBV5-6	CASSLNRADEKLFF	TGTGCCAGCAGCTTGAACAGGGCGGATGAAAAACTGTTTTTT
many	.	TRBJ2-3	TRBV30	CASLLRSDTQYF	TGTGCCTCCCTCCTCCGGTCAGATACGCAGTATTTT
many	.	TRBJ2-2	TRBV12-3/TRBV12-4	CASSLFKAGELFF	TGTGCCAGCAGTTTATTCAAGGCCGGGGAGCTGTTTTTT
many	.	TRBJ1-2	TRBV7-9	CASSPAEGRANYGYTF	TGTGCCAGCAGCCCGGCCGAGGGCAGGGCTAACTATGGCTACACCTTC
many	TRBD2	TRBJ2-7	TRBV7-2	CASSFPGLAGPEQYF	TGTGCCAGCAGCTTCCCCGGACTAGCGGGACCCGAGCAGTACTTC
few	.	TRBJ2-7	TRBV14	CASSQTGQSTYEQYF	TGTGCCAGCAGCCAGACGGGGCAGTCTACCTACGAGCAGTACTTC
many	TRBD2	TRBJ2-5	TRBV12-3/TRBV12-4	CASSFGGLAGARGETQYF	TGTGCCAGCAGTTTTGGTGGACTAGCGGGAGCGAGGGGGGAGACCCAGTACTTC
.	.	TRBJ1-1	TRBV24-1	CATSESKSGGARTEAFF	TGTGCCACCAGTGAAAGTAAGAGCGGGGGCGCACGGACTGAAGCTTTCTTT
many	TRBD1	TRBJ1-5	TRBV24-1	CATSEQGFGQPQHF	TGTGCCACCAGTGAACAGGGGTTCGGTCAGCCCCAGCATTTT
many	TRBD1	TRBJ2-1	TRBV20-1	CRPATGVF	TGCAGACCCGCTACAGGGGTCTTC
many	.	TRBJ2-3	TRBV4-2	CASSQGGNTDTQYF	TGTGCCAGCAGCCAAGGGGGTAACACAGATACGCAGTATTTT
.	TRBD1	TRBJ1-5	TRBV2	CASSVDRVNQPQHF	TGTGCCAGCAGCGTGGACAGGGTGAATCAGCCCCAGCATTTT
many	.	TRBJ2-5	TRBV3-1	CASSHDRLGPTSGTQYF	TGTGCCAGCAGCCATGATCGGTTGGGACCTACCTCTGGGACCCAGTACTTC
many	TRBD1	TRBJ2-4	TRBV5-1	CASSADRGQLAKNIQYF	TGCGCCAGCAGCGCAGACAGGGGTCAGCTAGCCAAAAACATTCAGTACTTC
many	.	TRBJ2-5	TRBV7-6	CASSPRLETQYF	TGTGCCAGCAGCCCGCGTCTAGAGACCCAGTACTTC
many	.	TRBJ2-1	TRBV20-1	CSARVVGNEQFF	TGCAGTGCTAGAGTTGTGGGTAATGAGCAGTTCTTC
few	.	TRBJ1-5	TRBV20-1	CSARTPNQPQHF	TGCAGTGCCCGGACCCCAAATCAGCCCCAGCATTTT
many	.	TRBJ1-1	TRBV12-3/TRBV12-4	CASRASGGTEAFF	TGTGCCAGCAGGGCGTCGGGGGGCACTGAAGCTTTCTTT
many	.	TRBJ1-1	TRBV20-1	CSARNLRTSGNTEAFF	TGCAGTGCTAGAAATCTAAGGACTTCTGGGAACACTGAAGCTTTCTTT
few	TRBD1	TRBJ2-2	TRBV11-2	CASSLDPGQRRTGELFF	TGTGCCAGCAGCTTAGATCCGGGACAGAGGCGCACCGGGGAGCTGTTTTTT
many	TRBD2	TRBJ2-5	TRBV20-1	CSARDRGTSGSLETQYF	TGCAGTGCTAGAGATAGAGGGACTAGCGGGAGTTTGGAGACCCAGTACTTC
many	TRBD1	TRBJ1-2	TRBV12-3/TRBV12-4	CASSPGQGYGYTF	TGTGCCAGCAGCCCTGGACAGGGTTATGGCTACACCTTC
.	TRBD1	TRBJ1-6	TRBV27	CASTVTGVPYNSPLHF	TGTGCCAGCACCGTAACAGGGGTCCCCTATAATTCACCCCTCCACTTT
many	.	TRBJ2-1	TRBV6-2/TRBV6-3	CASRGTGTSYNEQFF	TGTGCCAGCAGGGGGACCGGGACTTCTTACAATGAGCAGTTCTTC
few	.	TRBJ1-1	TRBV7-8	CASSAKPKGRTEAFF	TGTGCCAGCAGCGCCAAACCTAAGGGGAGGACTGAAGCTTTCTTT
.	.	TRBJ2-7	TRBV20-1	CRLKGASGSYEQYF	TGCAGACTCAAGGGGGCTAGCGGCTCCTACGAGCAGTACTTC
few	.	TRBJ1-5	TRBV19	CASREESNQPQHF	TGTGCCAGCAGGGAGGAGAGCAATCAGCCCCAGCATTTT
many	.	TRBJ2-7	TRBV12-3/TRBV12-4	CASSLNGAVSEQYF	TGTGCCAGCAGTTTAAATGGGGCAGTCAGCGAGCAGTACTTC
.	.	TRBJ2-5	TRBV20-1	CSARDGRGGQETQYF	TGCAGTGCTAGAGATGGCCGAGGGGGTCAAGAGACCCAGTACTTC
many	.	TRBJ2-2	TRBV6-1	CASSAKRAGELFF	TGTGCCAGCAGCGCTAAGAGGGCCGGGGAGCTGTTTTTT
many	TRBD1	TRBJ2-5	TRBV5-1	CASSTGQGGETQYF	TGCGCCAGCAGTACCGGACAGGGTGGAGAGACCCAGTACTTC
many	.	TRBJ2-3	TRBV7-9	CASRRADTQYF	TGTGCCAGCCGACGCGCAGATACGCAGTATTTT
few	TRBD1	TRBJ2-3	TRBV29-1	CSVKQGVIPDTQYF	TGCAGCGTTAAACAGGGGGTAATCCCAGATACGCAGTATTTT
few	.	TRBJ1-6	TRBV7-8	CASSPFLDSPLHF	TGTGCCAGCAGCCCTTTTCTCGATTCACCCCTCCACTTT
few	TRBD2	TRBJ2-3	TRBV7-8	CASSFAATGGGTDTQYF	TGTGCCAGCAGCTTCGCTGCTACGGGAGGAGGCACAGATACGCAGTATTTT
few	TRBD2	TRBJ2-1	TRBV15	CATTLAGGLNEQFF	TGTGCCACGACCCTAGCGGGAGGGCTCAATGAGCAGTTCTTC
few	TRBD1	TRBJ1-4	TRBV4-1	CASSSGQGSTNEKLFF	TGCGCCAGCAGCTCTGGACAGGGCTCAACTAATGAAAAACTGTTTTTT
many	TRBD2	TRBJ2-3	TRBV20-1	CSASKLAGEADTQYF	TGCAGTGCTAGTAAGCTAGCGGGAGAAGCAGATACGCAGTATTTT
many	TRBD1	TRBJ1-2	TRBV12-3/TRBV12-4	CASRSTGANYGYTF	TGTGCCAGCAGGTCCACAGGGGCTAACTATGGCTACACCTTC
many	TRBD1	TRBJ2-2	TRBV27	CASSRFGTGEVRRELFF	TGTGCCAGCAGTCGATTCGGGACAGGGGAGGTTAGGAGGGAGCTGTTTTTT
many	TRBD1	TRBJ2-2	TRBV6-1	CASRLTGAGELFF	TGTGCCAGCAGACTGACAGGGGCCGGGGAGCTGTTTTTT
.	TRBD2	TRBJ2-1	TRBV11-1	CASSWGGLGREGGNEQFF	TGTGCCAGCAGCTGGGGAGGTCTTGGGCGGGAGGGCGGCAATGAGCAGTTCTTC
few	.	TRBJ2-1	TRBV27	CASSLRGHSYNEQFF	TGTGCCAGCAGTTTAAGAGGACACTCCTACAATGAGCAGTTCTTC
many	TRBD1	TRBJ1-1	TRBV27	CASSSRTGGLEAFF	TGTGCCAGCAGTTCACGGACAGGGGGCCTAGAAGCTTTCTTT
many	TRBD1	TRBJ2-2	TRBV7-2	CASSHDRGTGELFF	TGTGCCAGCAGTCACGACAGGGGCACCGGGGAGCTGTTTTTT
.	TRBD2	TRBJ2-1	TRBV6-1	CASSPGTSGASYNEQFF	TGTGCCAGCAGTCCAGGGACTAGCGGGGCCTCCTACAATGAGCAGTTCTTC